The 2 T cell receptor beta chains given below trace back to one sample, sequenced in a study of cytomegalovirus exposure and HLA in healthy donors. The PCR was carried out with 60 Vbeta primers and 13 Jbeta primers. Sequenced by immunoSEQ multiplex PCR; TCRdb stores in-frame clones only, minus some. The table has roughly 140,000 clones, 70% seen once. Specimen: PBMCs. These receptors all come from a woman between 25 and 40 years old in good health and CMV-seronegative.

This sequence joins TRBV6-5 and TRBJ2-7; no reliable D call. The CDR3 has 13 residues. V dropped 0 bases and J dropped 4 bases, with 7 bases sitting between them. CDR1 and CDR2 from the germline V gene are MNHEY and SVGAGI. This CDR3 reads CASSYSRKYEQYV. For the CDR3, the DNA is TGTGCCAGCAGTTACTCGAGGAAATACGAGCAGTACGTC.

This chain joins TRBV7-3 and TRBJ2-6, with D perhaps TRBD1 (6 bases). The length of the CDR3 is 16 residues. Germline assignment: CDR1 SGHTA and CDR2 FQGTGA. Trimming stripped 5 bases from V and 0 bases from J, with 11 bases between. CDR3 nucleotides: TGTGCCAGCAGCGCCACAGGGAACTCTGGGGCCAACGTCCTGACTTTC. As protein: CASSATGNSGANVLTF.